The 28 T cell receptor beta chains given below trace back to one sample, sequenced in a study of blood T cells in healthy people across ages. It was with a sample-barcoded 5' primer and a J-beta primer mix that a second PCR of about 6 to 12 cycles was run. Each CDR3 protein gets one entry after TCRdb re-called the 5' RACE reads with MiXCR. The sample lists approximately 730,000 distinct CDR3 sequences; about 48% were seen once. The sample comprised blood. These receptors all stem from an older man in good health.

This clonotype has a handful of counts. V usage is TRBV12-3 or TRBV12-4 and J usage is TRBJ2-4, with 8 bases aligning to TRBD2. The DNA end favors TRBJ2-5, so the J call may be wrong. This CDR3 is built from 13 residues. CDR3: CASSQTSAGTQYF. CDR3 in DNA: TGTGCCAGCAGCCAGACTAGCGCTGGGACCCAGTACTTC.

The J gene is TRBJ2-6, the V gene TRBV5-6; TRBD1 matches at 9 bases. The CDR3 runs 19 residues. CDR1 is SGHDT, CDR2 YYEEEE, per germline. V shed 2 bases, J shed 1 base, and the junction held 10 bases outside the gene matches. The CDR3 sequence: CASSFFTGGADSGANVLTF. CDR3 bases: TGTGCCAGCAGCTTTTTCACAGGGGGCGCCGATTCTGGGGCCAACGTCCTGACTTTC.

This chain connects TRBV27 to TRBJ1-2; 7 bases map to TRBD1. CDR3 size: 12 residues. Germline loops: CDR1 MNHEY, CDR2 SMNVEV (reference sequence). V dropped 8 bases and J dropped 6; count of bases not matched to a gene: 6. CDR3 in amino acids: CASRGTGDGYTF. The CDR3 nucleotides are TGTGCCAGCCGCGGCACAGGGGATGGCTACACCTTC.

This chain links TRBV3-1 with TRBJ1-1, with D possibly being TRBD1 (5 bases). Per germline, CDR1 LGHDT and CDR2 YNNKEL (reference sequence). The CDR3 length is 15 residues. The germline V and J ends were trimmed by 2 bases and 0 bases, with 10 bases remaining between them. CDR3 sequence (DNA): TGTGCCAGCAGCCAATGGGGGGGTCTGAACACTGAAGCTTTCTTT. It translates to CASSQWGGLNTEAFF.

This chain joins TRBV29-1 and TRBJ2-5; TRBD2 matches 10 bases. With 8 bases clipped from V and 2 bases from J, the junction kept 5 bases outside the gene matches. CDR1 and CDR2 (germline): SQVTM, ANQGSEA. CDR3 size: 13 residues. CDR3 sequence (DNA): TGCAGCATTGCAGCGGGAGGGCAAGAGACCCAGTACTTC. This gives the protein CSIAAGGQETQYF.

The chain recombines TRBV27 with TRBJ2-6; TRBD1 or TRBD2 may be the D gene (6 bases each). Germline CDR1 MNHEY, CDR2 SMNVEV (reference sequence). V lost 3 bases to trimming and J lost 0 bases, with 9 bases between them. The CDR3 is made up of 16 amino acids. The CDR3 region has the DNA TGTGCCAGCAGTTTTGGGGGGCTCTCTGGGGCCAACGTCCTGACTTTC. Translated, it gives CASSFGGLSGANVLTF.

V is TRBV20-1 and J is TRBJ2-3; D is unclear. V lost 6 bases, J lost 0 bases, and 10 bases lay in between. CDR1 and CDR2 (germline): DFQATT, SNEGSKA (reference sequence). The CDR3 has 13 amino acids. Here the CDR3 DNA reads TGCAGTGCGATCCTATCTAGCACAGATACGCAGTATTTT. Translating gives CSAILSSTDTQYF.

Here the CDR3 reads CSVVGRESYEQYF. In DNA, the CDR3 is TGCAGCGTTGTGGGAAGGGAATCCTACGAGCAGTACTTC. V and J are TRBV29-1 and TRBJ2-7; D remains unclear. CDR3 size: 13 residues. The V end lost 4 bases, the J end lost 1 base, and 11 bases lay between the germline ends. Germline V CDR1 and CDR2: SQVTM, ANQGSEA.

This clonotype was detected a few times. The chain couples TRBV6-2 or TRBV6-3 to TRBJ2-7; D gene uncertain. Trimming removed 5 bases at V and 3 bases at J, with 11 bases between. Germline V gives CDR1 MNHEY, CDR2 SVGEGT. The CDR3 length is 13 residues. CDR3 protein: CASSPPGVYEQYF. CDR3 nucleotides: TGTGCCAGCAGTCCCCCGGGTGTCTACGAGCAGTACTTC.

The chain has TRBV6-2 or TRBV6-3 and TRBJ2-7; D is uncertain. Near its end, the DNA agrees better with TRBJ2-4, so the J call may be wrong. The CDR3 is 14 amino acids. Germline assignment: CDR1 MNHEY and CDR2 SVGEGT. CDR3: CASKLCVRGNIQYF. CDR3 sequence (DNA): TGTGCCAGCAAGTTATGTGTCCGAGGTAACATTCAGTACTTC.

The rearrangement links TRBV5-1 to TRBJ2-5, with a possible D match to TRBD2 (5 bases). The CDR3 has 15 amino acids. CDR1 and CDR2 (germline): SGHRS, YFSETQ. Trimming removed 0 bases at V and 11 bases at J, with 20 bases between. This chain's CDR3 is CASSLGVGSWNEQYF. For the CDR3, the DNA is TGCGCCAGCAGCTTGGGGGTAGGGAGTTGGAATGAGCAGTACTTC.

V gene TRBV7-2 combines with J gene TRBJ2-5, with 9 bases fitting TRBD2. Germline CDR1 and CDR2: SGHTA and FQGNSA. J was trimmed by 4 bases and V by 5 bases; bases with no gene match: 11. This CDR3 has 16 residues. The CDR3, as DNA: TGTGCCAGCAGCCAGCAGAGAGCGGGAGGAACAGAGACCCAGTACTTC. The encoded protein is CASSQQRAGGTETQYF.

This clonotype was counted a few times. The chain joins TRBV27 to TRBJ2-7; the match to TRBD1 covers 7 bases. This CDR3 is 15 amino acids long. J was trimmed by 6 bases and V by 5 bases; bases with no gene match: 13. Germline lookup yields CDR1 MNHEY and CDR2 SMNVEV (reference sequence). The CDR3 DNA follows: TGTGCCAGCAGTGTCCTTCGAGGGCAGGGGGTCGAGCAGTACTTC. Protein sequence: CASSVLRGQGVEQYF.

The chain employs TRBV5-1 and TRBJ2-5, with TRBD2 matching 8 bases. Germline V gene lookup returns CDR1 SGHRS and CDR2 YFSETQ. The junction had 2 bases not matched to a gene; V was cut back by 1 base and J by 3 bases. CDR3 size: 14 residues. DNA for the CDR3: TGCGCCAGCAGCTTGCCGCGGGGGGAAGAGACCCAGTACTTC. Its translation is CASSLPRGEETQYF.

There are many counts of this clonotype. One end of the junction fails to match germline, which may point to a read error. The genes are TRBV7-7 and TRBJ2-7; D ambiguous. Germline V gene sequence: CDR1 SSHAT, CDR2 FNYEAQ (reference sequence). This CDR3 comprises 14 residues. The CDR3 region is CASSLSPSSYEQYF. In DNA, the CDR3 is TGTGCTAGCAGCTTGAGCCCGAGCTCCTACGAGCAGTACTTC.

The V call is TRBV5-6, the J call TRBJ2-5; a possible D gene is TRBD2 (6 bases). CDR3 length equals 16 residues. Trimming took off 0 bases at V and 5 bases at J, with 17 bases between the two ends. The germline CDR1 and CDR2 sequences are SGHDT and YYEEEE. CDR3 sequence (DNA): TGTGCCAGCAGCTTGGTCCTTGGGACTTCGACGGAGACCCAGTACTTC. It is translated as CASSLVLGTSTETQYF.

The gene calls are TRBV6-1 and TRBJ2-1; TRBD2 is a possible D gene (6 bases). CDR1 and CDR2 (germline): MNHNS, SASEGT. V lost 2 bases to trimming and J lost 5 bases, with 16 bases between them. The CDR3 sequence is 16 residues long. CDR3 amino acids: CASSEFGTRGHNEQFF. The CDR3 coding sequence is TGTGCCAGCAGTGAATTTGGGACTCGCGGCCACAATGAGCAGTTCTTC.

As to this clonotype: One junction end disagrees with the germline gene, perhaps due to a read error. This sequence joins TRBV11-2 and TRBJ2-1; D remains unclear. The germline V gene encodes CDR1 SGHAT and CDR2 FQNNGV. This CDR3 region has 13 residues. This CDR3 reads CASSPLLYNEQFF. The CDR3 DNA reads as TGTGCCAGCAGCCCTCTCCTTTACAATGAGCAGTTCTTT.

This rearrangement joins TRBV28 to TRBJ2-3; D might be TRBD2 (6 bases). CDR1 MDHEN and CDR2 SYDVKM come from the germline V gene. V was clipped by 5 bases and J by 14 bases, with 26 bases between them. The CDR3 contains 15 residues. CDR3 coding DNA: TGTGCCAGCAGTCCACTGGGAGGAAAGCACAGATACGCGTATTTT. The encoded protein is CASSPLGGKHRYAYF.

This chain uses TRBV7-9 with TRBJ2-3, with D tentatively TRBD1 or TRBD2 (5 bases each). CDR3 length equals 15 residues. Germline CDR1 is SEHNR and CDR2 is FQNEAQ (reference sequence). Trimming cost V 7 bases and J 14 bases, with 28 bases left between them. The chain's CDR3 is CASTPGRTRSGYAYF. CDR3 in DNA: TGTGCCAGCACCCCCGGCCGGACAAGGAGCGGATACGCGTATTTT.

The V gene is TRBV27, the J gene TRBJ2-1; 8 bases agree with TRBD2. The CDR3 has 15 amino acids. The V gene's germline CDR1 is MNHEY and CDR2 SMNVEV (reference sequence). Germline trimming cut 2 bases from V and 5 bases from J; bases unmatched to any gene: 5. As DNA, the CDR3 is TGTGCCAGCAGTTTACGCGGGAGGCCCGACAATGAGCAGTTCTTC. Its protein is CASSLRGRPDNEQFF.

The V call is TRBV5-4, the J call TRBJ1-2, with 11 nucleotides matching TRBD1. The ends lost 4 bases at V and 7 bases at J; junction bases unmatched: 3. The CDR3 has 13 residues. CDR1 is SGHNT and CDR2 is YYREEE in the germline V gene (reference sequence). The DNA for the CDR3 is TGTGCCAGCAGCATCGGACAGGGGGCTGGCTACACCTTC. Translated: CASSIGQGAGYTF.

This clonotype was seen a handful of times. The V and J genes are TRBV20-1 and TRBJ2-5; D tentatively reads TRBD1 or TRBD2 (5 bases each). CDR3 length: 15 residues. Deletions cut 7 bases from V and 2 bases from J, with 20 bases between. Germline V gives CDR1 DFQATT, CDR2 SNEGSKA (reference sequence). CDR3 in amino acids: CSGGVGWDPQETQYF. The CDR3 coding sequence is TGCAGTGGAGGGGTCGGGTGGGACCCACAAGAGACCCAGTACTTC.

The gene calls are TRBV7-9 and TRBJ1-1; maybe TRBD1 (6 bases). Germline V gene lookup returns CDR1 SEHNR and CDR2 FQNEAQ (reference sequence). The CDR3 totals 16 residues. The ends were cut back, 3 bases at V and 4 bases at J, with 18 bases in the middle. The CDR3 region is CASSFRTVSRATEAFF. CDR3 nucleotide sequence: TGTGCCAGCAGCTTCAGGACAGTGTCACGGGCCACTGAAGCTTTCTTT.

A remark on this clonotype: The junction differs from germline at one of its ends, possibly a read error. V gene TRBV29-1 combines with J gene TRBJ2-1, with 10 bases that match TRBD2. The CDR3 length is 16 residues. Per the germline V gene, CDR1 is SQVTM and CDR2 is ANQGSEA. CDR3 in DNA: TGCAGCGTTGTTAGGCTAGCGGGAGCTAGTATCAATGAGCTGTTCTTC. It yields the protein CSVVRLAGASINELFF.

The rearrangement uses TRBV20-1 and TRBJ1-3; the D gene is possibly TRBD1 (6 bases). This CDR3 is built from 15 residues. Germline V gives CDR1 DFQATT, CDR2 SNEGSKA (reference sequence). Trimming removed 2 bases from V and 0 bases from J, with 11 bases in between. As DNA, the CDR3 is TGCAGTGCTAGAAGGGACACGGCCTCTGGAAACACCATATATTTT. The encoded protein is CSARRDTASGNTIYF.

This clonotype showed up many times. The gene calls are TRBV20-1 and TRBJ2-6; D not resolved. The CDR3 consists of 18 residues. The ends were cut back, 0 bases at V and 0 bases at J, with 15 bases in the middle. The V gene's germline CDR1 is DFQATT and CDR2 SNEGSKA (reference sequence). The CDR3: CSARDSARSPSGANVLTF. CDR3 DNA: TGCAGTGCTAGAGATTCGGCCAGGAGCCCCTCTGGGGCCAACGTCCTGACTTTC.

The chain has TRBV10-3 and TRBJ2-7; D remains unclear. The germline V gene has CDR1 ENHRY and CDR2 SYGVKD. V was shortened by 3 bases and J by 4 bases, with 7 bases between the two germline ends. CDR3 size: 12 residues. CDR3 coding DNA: TGTGCCATCAGTGACTTGGCGTACGAGCAGTACTTC. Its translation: CAISDLAYEQYF.